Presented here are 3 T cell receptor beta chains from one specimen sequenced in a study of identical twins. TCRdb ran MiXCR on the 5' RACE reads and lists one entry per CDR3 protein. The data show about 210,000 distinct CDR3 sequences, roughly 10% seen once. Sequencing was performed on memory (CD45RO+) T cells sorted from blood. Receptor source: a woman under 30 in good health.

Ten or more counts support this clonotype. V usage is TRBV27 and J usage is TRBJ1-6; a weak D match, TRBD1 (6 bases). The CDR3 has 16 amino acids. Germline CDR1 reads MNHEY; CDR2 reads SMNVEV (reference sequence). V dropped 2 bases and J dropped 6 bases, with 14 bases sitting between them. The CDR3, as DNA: TGTGCCAGCAGTTTAATTGGGGGCACGGGTAATTCACCCCTCCACTTT. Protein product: CASSLIGGTGNSPLHF.

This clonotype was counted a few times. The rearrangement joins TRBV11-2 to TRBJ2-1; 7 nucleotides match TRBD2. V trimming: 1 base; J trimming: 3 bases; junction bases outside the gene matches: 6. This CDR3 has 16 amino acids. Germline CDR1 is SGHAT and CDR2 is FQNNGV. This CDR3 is CASSLAGTTFYNEQFF. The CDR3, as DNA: TGTGCCAGCAGCTTAGCCGGGACTACTTTCTACAATGAGCAGTTCTTC.

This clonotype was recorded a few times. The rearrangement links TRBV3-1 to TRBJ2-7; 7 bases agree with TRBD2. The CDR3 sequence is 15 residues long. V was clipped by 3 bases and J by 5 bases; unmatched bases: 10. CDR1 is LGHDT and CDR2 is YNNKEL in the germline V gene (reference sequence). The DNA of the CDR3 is TGTGCCAGCAGCCATCTGCGGGAGATTACCCACGAGCAGTACTTC. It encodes CASSHLREITHEQYF.